The clone carrying this T cell receptor beta chain came up a few times. Its antigen is still unknown. Unique molecular identifiers were built into the TCR beta cDNA libraries. TCRdb passed the PCR reads through MiXCR, listing each CDR3 protein once. The repertoire consists of about 810,000 distinct CDR3 sequences, with 53% occurring once and the leading ten covering roughly 4.4%. Germline V lookup: CDR1 MGHRA, CDR2 YSYEKL. The length of the CDR3 is 13 residues. Trimming cost V 0 bases and J 2 bases, with 5 bases left between them. This entry comes from a study of post-analysis software for immune sequencing data. Across the study: Recorded disease courses covered relapsing-remitting, secondary progressive and progressive-relapsing multiple sclerosis. Some patients had no subtype annotation.

Points from the study as a whole: Five TRBV segments occurring more often in patients than controls included TRBV5-6, TRBV5-1 and TRBV20-1. Versus controls, multiple sclerosis patients showed significantly lower diversity (normalized Chao1). With F measure, samples from one preparation batch clustered together strongly.

J is TRBJ2-7 and V is TRBV4-1; no firm D call. Material: blood. This TCR derives from a girl under 18 with multiple sclerosis. The CDR3 region has the DNA TGCGCCAGCAGCCAAGAACTGACCTACGAGCAGTACTTC. It is translated as CASSQELTYEQYF.